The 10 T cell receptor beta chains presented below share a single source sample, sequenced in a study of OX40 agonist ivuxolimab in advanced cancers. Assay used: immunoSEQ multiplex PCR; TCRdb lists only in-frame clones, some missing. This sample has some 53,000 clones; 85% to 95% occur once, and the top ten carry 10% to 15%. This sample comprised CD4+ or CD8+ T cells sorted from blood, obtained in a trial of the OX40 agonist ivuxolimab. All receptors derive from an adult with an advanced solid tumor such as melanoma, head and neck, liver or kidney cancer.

This chain's CDR3 is CASSDGQGEEVQYF. In DNA, the CDR3 is TGCGCCAGCAGCGACGGACAGGGGGAGGAGGTCCAGTACTTC. The rearrangement joins TRBV5-1 to TRBJ2-5; the match to TRBD1 covers 10 bases. With V trimmed by 4 bases and J by 10 bases, 10 bases remained unmatched. The germline gives CDR1 SGHRS, CDR2 YFSETQ. This CDR3 is 14 amino acids long.

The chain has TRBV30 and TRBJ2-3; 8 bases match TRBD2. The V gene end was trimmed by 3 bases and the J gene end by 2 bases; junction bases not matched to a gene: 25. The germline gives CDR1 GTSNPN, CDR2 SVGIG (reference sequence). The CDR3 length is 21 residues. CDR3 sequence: CAWSLTEGSGRPPPLTDTQYF. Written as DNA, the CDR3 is TGTGCCTGGAGCCTTACGGAGGGGAGCGGGAGACCCCCACCCCTCACAGATACGCAGTATTTT.

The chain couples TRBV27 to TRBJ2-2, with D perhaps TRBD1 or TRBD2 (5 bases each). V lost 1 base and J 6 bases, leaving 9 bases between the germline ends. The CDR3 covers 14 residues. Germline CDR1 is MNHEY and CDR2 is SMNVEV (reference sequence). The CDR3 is CASSLLGTSGELFF. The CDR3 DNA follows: TGTGCCAGCAGTTTATTGGGGACCTCCGGGGAGCTGTTTTTT.

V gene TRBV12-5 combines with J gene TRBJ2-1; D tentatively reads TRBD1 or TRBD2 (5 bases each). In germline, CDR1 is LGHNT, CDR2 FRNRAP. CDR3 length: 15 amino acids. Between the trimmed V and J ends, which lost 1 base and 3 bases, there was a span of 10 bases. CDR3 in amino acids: CASGLDRGSYNEQFF. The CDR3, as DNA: TGTGCTAGTGGTTTGGACCGGGGCAGCTACAATGAGCAGTTCTTC.

The CDR3 bases are TGTGCCAGCAGGTCCTCCTCTAGGGCCAAAGAGACCCAGTACTTC. It codes for CASRSSSRAKETQYF. V and J are TRBV7-9 and TRBJ2-5; no clear D gene. With 6 bases removed from V and 3 bases from J, the gap between germline ends came to 17 bases. The CDR3 contains 15 residues. Looked up from germline, CDR1 is SEHNR and CDR2 is FQNEAQ (reference sequence).

As DNA, the CDR3 is TGTGCCAGCATCTTCATCCTAGGGGGCGTTAGCACAGATACGCAGTATTTT. This encodes CASIFILGGVSTDTQYF. The gene calls are TRBV7-3 and TRBJ2-3; 7 bases map to TRBD1. J gave up 0 bases and V 7 bases, and 13 bases lay outside the gene matches. The CDR3 sequence is 17 residues long. The germline V gene encodes CDR1 SGHTA and CDR2 FQGTGA.

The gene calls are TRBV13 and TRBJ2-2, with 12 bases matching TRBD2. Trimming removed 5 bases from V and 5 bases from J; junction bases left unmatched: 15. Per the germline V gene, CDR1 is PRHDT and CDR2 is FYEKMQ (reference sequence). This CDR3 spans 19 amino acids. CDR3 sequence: CASSPVGLAGGPGTGELFF. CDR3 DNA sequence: TGTGCCAGCAGCCCAGTCGGGCTAGCGGGAGGGCCGGGTACCGGGGAGCTGTTTTTT.

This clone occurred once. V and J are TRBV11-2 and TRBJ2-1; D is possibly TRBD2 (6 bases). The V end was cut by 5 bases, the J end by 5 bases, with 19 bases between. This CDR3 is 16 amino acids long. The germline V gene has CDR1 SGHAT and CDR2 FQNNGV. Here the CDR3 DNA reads TGTGCCAGCAGCCGAGGAGGGGCTATGCCAAACAATGAGCAGTTCTTC. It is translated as CASSRGGAMPNNEQFF.

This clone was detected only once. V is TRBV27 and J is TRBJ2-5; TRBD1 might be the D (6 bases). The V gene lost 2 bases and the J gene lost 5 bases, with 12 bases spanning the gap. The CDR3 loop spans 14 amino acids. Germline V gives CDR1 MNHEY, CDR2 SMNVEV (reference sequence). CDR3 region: CASSLVQGSETQYF. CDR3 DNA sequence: TGTGCCAGCAGTTTAGTTCAGGGGAGCGAGACCCAGTACTTC.

Here the CDR3 reads CAWSVARDEQYF. The CDR3 DNA sequence: TGTGCCTGGAGTGTAGCCCGCGACGAGCAGTACTTC. The chain combines TRBV30 with TRBJ2-7; D gene unclear. CDR1 is GTSNPN, CDR2 SVGIG, per germline (reference sequence). The CDR3 is 12 amino acids. The ends were cut back, 0 bases at V and 5 bases at J, with 8 bases in the middle.